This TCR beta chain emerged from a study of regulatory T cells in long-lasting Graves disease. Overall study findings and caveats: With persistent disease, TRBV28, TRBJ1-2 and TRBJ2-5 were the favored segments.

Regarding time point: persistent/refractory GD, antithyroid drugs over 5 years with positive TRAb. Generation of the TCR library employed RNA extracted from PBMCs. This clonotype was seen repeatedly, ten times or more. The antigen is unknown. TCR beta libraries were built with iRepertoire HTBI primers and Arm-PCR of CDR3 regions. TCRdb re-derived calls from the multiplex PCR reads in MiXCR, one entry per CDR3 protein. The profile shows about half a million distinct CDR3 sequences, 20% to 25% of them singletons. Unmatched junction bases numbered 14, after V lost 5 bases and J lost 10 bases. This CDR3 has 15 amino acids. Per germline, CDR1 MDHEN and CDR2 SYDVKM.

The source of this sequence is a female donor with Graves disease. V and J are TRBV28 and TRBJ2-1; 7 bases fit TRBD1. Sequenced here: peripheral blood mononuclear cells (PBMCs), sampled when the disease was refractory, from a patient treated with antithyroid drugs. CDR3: CASSLRTGPAWEQFF. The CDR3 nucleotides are TGTGCCAGCAGTCTGAGGACAGGCCCGGCATGGGAGCAGTTCTTC.